Following are 19 T cell receptor beta chains from one sample sequenced in a study of blood T cell repertoires in COVID-19. The method was immunoSEQ multiplex PCR; TCRdb's version includes in-frame clones alone and lacks a portion of them. The sample comprises 200,000 to 300,000 clones, more than 65% of which are singletons, and roughly 8% rests with the top ten. Material for sequencing was peripheral blood. The receptors originated from a woman of 80 years or more with acute or convalescent COVID-19.

The chain links TRBV15 to TRBJ1-1; 10 nucleotides line up with TRBD1. Germline V gives CDR1 LNHNV, CDR2 YYDKDF (reference sequence). V shed 5 bases, J shed 5 bases, and the junction held 8 bases outside the gene matches. This CDR3 is 15 amino acids long. CDR3 amino acids: CATSPRTGGGTEAFF. As DNA, the CDR3 is TGTGCCACCAGCCCACGGACAGGGGGAGGTACTGAAGCTTTCTTT. Drawing the rest from reference TRBV15 and TRBJ1-1, the complete variable domain is DAMVIQNPRYQVTQFGKPVTLSCSQTLNHNVMYWYQQKSSQAPKLLFHYYDKDFNNEADTPDNFQSRRPNTSFCFLDIRSPGLGDTAMYLCATSPRTGGGTEAFFGQGTRLTVV.

A few counts support this clone. V is TRBV19 and J is TRBJ2-7, with D perhaps matching TRBD1 (6 bases). This CDR3 has 14 amino acids. The germline V gene encodes CDR1 LNHDA and CDR2 SQIVND (reference sequence). V dropped 7 bases and J dropped 1 base, with 14 bases sitting between them. The CDR3 loop reads CASNREASSYEQYF. Here the CDR3 DNA reads TGTGCCAGTAACAGGGAAGCATCTTCCTACGAGCAGTACTTC.

In its sample, this clone was seen once. V and J are TRBV16 and TRBJ1-5; D is perhaps TRBD1 (5 bases). The germline CDR1 and CDR2 sequences are KGHSY and FQNENV. The CDR3 is made up of 17 amino acids. Trimming stripped 4 bases from V and 7 bases from J, with 23 bases between. In nucleotides, the CDR3 is TGTGCCAGCAGCCGCTCGGGACTCAGGCAGGGAGGGCAGCCCCAGCATTTT. Protein sequence: CASSRSGLRQGGQPQHF.

The chain recombines TRBV6-2 or TRBV6-3 with TRBJ1-5; 9 bases fit TRBD1. With 5 bases clipped from V and 1 base from J, the junction kept 12 bases outside the gene matches. The germline gives CDR1 MNHEY, CDR2 SVGEGT. The CDR3 loop spans 18 amino acids. CDR3 protein: CASSKRGDRGMSNQPQHF. The CDR3 coding sequence is TGTGCCAGCAGTAAAAGGGGAGACAGGGGGATGAGCAATCAGCCCCAGCATTTT.

The rearrangement joins TRBV11-2 to TRBJ2-1; 14 bases map to TRBD2. The V gene end was trimmed by 5 bases and the J gene end by 4 bases; junction bases not matched to a gene: 13. Germline CDR1 is SGHAT and CDR2 is FQNNGV. The CDR3 is 19 amino acids. The CDR3, as DNA: TGTGCCAGCAGCCACCCCCAAAGACTAGCGGGAGGGCGGTACAATGAGCAGTTCTTC. Encoded protein: CASSHPQRLAGGRYNEQFF.

As DNA, the CDR3 is TGTGCCAGTAGTACAGCCTCCGGGACAGGATACACTGAAGCTTTCTTT. It encodes CASSTASGTGYTEAFF. The genes are TRBV19 and TRBJ1-1; TRBD1 matches at 8 bases. This CDR3 comprises 16 residues. V was clipped by 4 bases and J by 3 bases; unmatched bases: 10. Germline V gene sequence: CDR1 LNHDA, CDR2 SQIVND (reference sequence).

The chain joins TRBV6-6 to TRBJ1-1, with 7 bases aligning to TRBD1. With V trimmed by 5 bases and J by 2 bases, 8 bases remained unmatched. This CDR3 is built from 15 residues. From germline, CDR1 is MNHNY and CDR2 SVGAGI (reference sequence). The CDR3 is CASSPGGTGNTEAFF. The CDR3 nucleotides are TGTGCCAGCAGTCCAGGGGGGACGGGAAACACTGAAGCTTTCTTT.

This rearrangement joins TRBV28 to TRBJ2-4; weak D call: TRBD2 (6 bases). This CDR3 spans 16 amino acids. V lost 3 bases and J lost 0, with 12 bases in between. Looked up from germline, CDR1 is MDHEN and CDR2 is SYDVKM. DNA for the CDR3: TGTGCCAGCAGTTTGCAACCGGGGGTAGCCAAAAACATTCAGTACTTC. It translates to CASSLQPGVAKNIQYF.

The chain carries TRBV19 and TRBJ1-4, with 7 bases identical to TRBD1. CDR3 size: 18 residues. V shed 3 bases, J shed 1 base, and the junction held 11 bases outside the gene matches. Germline V gene sequence: CDR1 LNHDA, CDR2 SQIVND (reference sequence). The CDR3 protein is CASSMTGSGLLTNEKLFF. The CDR3 bases are TGTGCCAGTAGTATGACAGGGTCGGGTCTATTAACTAATGAAAAACTGTTTTTT.

The rearrangement uses TRBV5-4 and TRBJ2-7; 9 bases map to TRBD1. This CDR3 is 15 amino acids long. The V segment lost 4 bases and the J segment 0 bases; nucleotides outside the gene matches: 5. The germline V gene encodes CDR1 SGHNT and CDR2 YYREEE (reference sequence). The CDR3 loop reads CASSIGTGSSYEQYF. CDR3 DNA: TGTGCCAGCAGCATCGGGACAGGGAGCTCCTACGAGCAGTACTTC.

The chain joins TRBV5-1 to TRBJ1-2; unclear D gene. This CDR3 spans 18 amino acids. V shed 0 bases and J shed 4 bases, with 22 bases lying between them. The germline V gene has CDR1 SGHRS and CDR2 YFSETQ. CDR3: CASSLALAGLPVSYGYTF. In DNA, the CDR3 is TGCGCCAGCAGCTTGGCCTTAGCTGGTCTCCCCGTAAGCTATGGCTACACCTTC.

The V and J genes are TRBV28 and TRBJ1-3; a possible D gene is TRBD1 (5 bases). Germline V gene sequence: CDR1 MDHEN, CDR2 SYDVKM. Trimming cost V 6 bases and J 0 bases, with 9 bases left between them. The CDR3 is 14 amino acids. CDR3 DNA: TGTGCCAGCAGCCAGGGCCACTCTGGAAACACCATATATTTT. It yields the protein CASSQGHSGNTIYF.

This chain joins TRBV7-2 and TRBJ1-4; a possible D gene is TRBD1 (6 bases). Germline values: CDR1 SGHTA, CDR2 FQGNSA. Trimming took off 1 base at V and 4 bases at J, with 7 bases between the two ends. The CDR3 totals 14 residues. The CDR3 protein is CASSLGQVNEKLFF. DNA for the CDR3: TGTGCCAGCAGCTTAGGACAGGTTAATGAAAAACTGTTTTTT.

This clone was recorded a few times. V is TRBV28 and J is TRBJ2-7; 11 bases match TRBD1. The CDR3 consists of 15 residues. CDR1 and CDR2 (germline): MDHEN, SYDVKM. V lost 1 base to trimming and J lost 5 bases; unmatched junction nucleotides: 4. The CDR3 reads CASSLLGQGDHEQYF. The CDR3 DNA reads TGTGCCAGCAGTTTATTGGGACAGGGGGACCACGAGCAGTACTTC.

This chain links TRBV5-1 with TRBJ2-2; TRBD1 aligns across 9 bases. CDR3 length: 15 amino acids. J gave up 8 bases and V 0 bases, and 5 bases lay outside the gene matches. Germline lookup yields CDR1 SGHRS and CDR2 YFSETQ. In nucleotides, the CDR3 is TGCGCCAGCAGCTTGGATGAACAGGGGGCAGGGGAGCTGTTTTTT. Protein: CASSLDEQGAGELFF.

This clone was detected only a few times. This sequence joins TRBV3-1 (or the pseudogene TRBV3-2) and TRBJ2-1; D unresolved. Germline V gives CDR1 LGHDT, CDR2 YNNKEL (reference sequence). V shed 2 bases and J shed 10 bases, with 15 bases lying between them. The CDR3 sequence is 14 residues long. As DNA, the CDR3 is TGTGCCAGCAGCCAATACTCCCCACCGAGGGAGCAGTTCTTC. Translation: CASSQYSPPREQFF.

The chain employs TRBV6-5 and TRBJ1-6, with TRBD1 as a possible D gene (5 bases). This CDR3 spans 14 amino acids. V lost 6 bases and J lost 7, with 13 bases in between. CDR1 is MNHEY and CDR2 is SVGAGI in the germline V gene. The CDR3 DNA is TGTGCCAGCAGGCTCAGGGTGTGGAATTCACCCCTCCACTTT. It is translated as CASRLRVWNSPLHF.

This clone appeared a few times. The rearrangement joins TRBV28 to TRBJ1-6, with 8 bases lining up with TRBD1. The CDR3 length is 14 residues. V was pared by 8 bases and J by 8 bases, with 8 bases of the junction left unmatched. Looked up from germline, CDR1 is MDHEN and CDR2 is SYDVKM. The CDR3 nucleotides are TGTGCCAGCCTGGGCGCAGGGGGCGATTCACCCCTCCACTTT. As protein: CASLGAGGDSPLHF.

The chain links TRBV5-4 to TRBJ2-1; TRBD2 is a possible D gene (5 bases). The CDR3 is 16 residues long. Trimming pared 4 bases from V and 4 bases from J, leaving 18 bases between. Germline V lookup: CDR1 SGHNT, CDR2 YYREEE (reference sequence). The CDR3 loop reads CASSTKAFGVYNEQFF. CDR3 bases: TGTGCCAGCAGCACGAAGGCCTTCGGGGTTTACAATGAGCAGTTCTTC.